A selection of T cell receptor beta chains follows, all from one sample in a study of blood T cell repertoires in COVID-19. Produced via immunoSEQ multiplex PCR; TCRdb's table is partial and in-frame only. The table includes under 200,000 clones, about 88% detected once. Source material: peripheral blood. These receptor sequences come from a woman aged 80 or over in a cohort sampled during active or convalescent COVID-19. Each CDR3 is given with its conserved first and last residue. A D gene is named only where the DNA matches it firmly. Some rows have no size entry. The others give once, few or many, or a class for an expanded clone.

d_gene: NA
j_gene: TRBJ1-1
v_gene: TRBV6-5
abundance: NA
len: 15
CDR3aa: CASSTKGQKNTEAFF
CDR3nt: TGTGCCAGCAGTACAAAGGGACAAAAGAACACTGAAGCTTTCTTT

d_gene: NA
j_gene: TRBJ2-7
v_gene: TRBV6-6
abundance: NA
len: 13
CDR3aa: CASSYGVSGEQYF
CDR3nt: TGTGCCAGCAGTTACGGAGTCTCCGGGGAGCAGTACTTC

d_gene: NA
j_gene: TRBJ1-1
v_gene: TRBV21-1
abundance: few
len: 14
CDR3aa: CASSSGLPNTEAFF
CDR3nt: TGTGCCAGCAGCAGCGGACTCCCGAACACTGAAGCTTTCTTT

d_gene: TRBD1
j_gene: TRBJ1-4
v_gene: TRBV5-4
abundance: NA
len: 16
CDR3aa: CASSSDRVSTNEKLFF
CDR3nt: TGTGCCAGCAGTTCGGACAGGGTGTCGACTAATGAAAAACTGTTTTTT

d_gene: TRBD1
j_gene: TRBJ2-3
v_gene: TRBV28
abundance: NA
len: 13
CDR3aa: CASRDRARDTQYF
CDR3nt: TGTGCCAGCAGAGACAGGGCCCGGGATACGCAGTATTTT

d_gene: TRBD1
j_gene: TRBJ1-5
v_gene: TRBV18
abundance: NA
len: 17
CDR3aa: CASSPNPAGGLGQPQHF
CDR3nt: TGTGCCAGCTCACCAAATCCAGCAGGGGGCTTAGGTCAGCCCCAGCATTTT

d_gene: NA
j_gene: TRBJ1-2
v_gene: TRBV28
abundance: NA
len: 12
CDR3aa: CASSSGVYGYTF
CDR3nt: TGTGCCAGCAGCTCAGGGGTCTATGGCTACACCTTC

d_gene: NA
j_gene: TRBJ1-5
v_gene: TRBV6-1
abundance: few
len: 16
CDR3aa: CASSGPAGARNQPQHF
CDR3nt: TGTGCCAGCAGTGGCCCGGCAGGGGCCCGCAATCAGCCCCAGCATTTT

d_gene: TRBD1
j_gene: TRBJ1-4
v_gene: TRBV19
abundance: NA
len: 14
CDR3aa: CASRWGQQNEKLFF
CDR3nt: TGTGCCAGTAGATGGGGACAGCAAAATGAAAAACTGTTTTTT

d_gene: TRBD1
j_gene: TRBJ2-7
v_gene: TRBV28
abundance: NA
len: 15
CDR3aa: CASSFNRGVTYEQYF
CDR3nt: TGTGCCAGCAGTTTTAACAGGGGGGTCACCTACGAGCAGTACTTC

d_gene: NA
j_gene: TRBJ1-5
v_gene: TRBV11-2
abundance: NA
len: 13
CDR3aa: CASSPRVNQPQHF
CDR3nt: TGTGCCAGCAGCCCCAGGGTTAATCAGCCCCAGCATTTT

d_gene: NA
j_gene: TRBJ2-1
v_gene: TRBV21-1
abundance: NA
len: 18
CDR3aa: CASSKVRMRRGDNNEQFF
CDR3nt: TGTGCCAGCAGCAAAGTTAGGATGAGGCGGGGAGATAACAATGAGCAGTTCTTC

d_gene: NA
j_gene: TRBJ1-2
v_gene: TRBV20-1
abundance: once
len: 11
CDR3aa: CSARAGDGYTF
CDR3nt: TGCAGTGCTAGGGCAGGGGATGGCTACACCTTC

d_gene: TRBD1
j_gene: TRBJ2-7
v_gene: TRBV5-4
abundance: NA
len: 15
CDR3aa: CASRTDRGSSYEQYF
CDR3nt: TGTGCCAGCCGGACGGACAGGGGAAGCTCCTACGAGCAGTACTTC

d_gene: NA
j_gene: TRBJ1-5
v_gene: TRBV5-1
abundance: few
len: 15
CDR3aa: CASSPLGGGNQPQHF
CDR3nt: TGCGCCAGCAGCCCACTCGGAGGTGGCAATCAGCCCCAGCATTTT

d_gene: TRBD1
j_gene: TRBJ1-6
v_gene: TRBV5-1
abundance: NA
len: 14
CDR3aa: CASSSGTDNSPLHF
CDR3nt: TGCGCCAGCAGCTCCGGGACAGATAATTCACCCCTCCACTTT

d_gene: NA
j_gene: TRBJ2-2
v_gene: TRBV4-1
abundance: NA
len: 14
CDR3aa: CASSSLGNTGELFF
CDR3nt: TGCGCCAGCAGCTCGCTCGGTAACACCGGGGAGCTGTTTTTT

d_gene: NA
j_gene: TRBJ2-4
v_gene: TRBV4-1
abundance: NA
len: 16
CDR3aa: CASSHPGVIAKNIQYF
CDR3nt: TGCGCCAGCAGCCACCCAGGGGTGATAGCCAAAAACATTCAGTACTTC

d_gene: TRBD1
j_gene: TRBJ1-5
v_gene: TRBV5-1
abundance: once
len: 15
CDR3aa: CASSLVVGGDQPQHF
CDR3nt: TGCGCCAGCAGCTTGGTAGTAGGGGGCGACCAGCCCCAGCATTTT

d_gene: NA
j_gene: TRBJ1-5
v_gene: TRBV2
abundance: NA
len: 14
CDR3aa: CASSEIASNQPQHF
CDR3nt: TGTGCCAGCAGTGAAATAGCTAGCAATCAGCCCCAGCATTTT

d_gene: NA
j_gene: TRBJ1-3
v_gene: TRBV11-2
abundance: NA
len: 15
CDR3aa: CASSLTGLPGNTIYF
CDR3nt: TGTGCCAGCAGCTTAACAGGGCTCCCTGGAAACACCATATATTTT

d_gene: TRBD1
j_gene: TRBJ2-3
v_gene: TRBV2
abundance: NA
len: 15
CDR3aa: CASSEGTGGTDTQYF
CDR3nt: TGTGCCAGCAGTGAAGGGACAGGGGGCACAGATACGCAGTATTTT

d_gene: NA
j_gene: TRBJ1-1
v_gene: TRBV7-8
abundance: NA
len: 14
CDR3aa: CASSLDWEGLEAFF
CDR3nt: TGTGCCAGCAGCTTAGACTGGGAGGGGTTGGAAGCTTTCTTT

d_gene: NA
j_gene: TRBJ1-2
v_gene: TRBV18
abundance: NA
len: 14
CDR3aa: CASSPSTGDYGYTF
CDR3nt: TGTGCCAGCTCACCCTCGACAGGAGACTATGGCTACACCTTC

d_gene: NA
j_gene: TRBJ1-4
v_gene: TRBV4-1
abundance: NA
len: 16
CDR3aa: CASSQARGATNEKLFF
CDR3nt: TGCGCCAGCAGCCAAGCTCGGGGGGCAACTAATGAAAAACTGTTTTTT

d_gene: NA
j_gene: TRBJ2-7
v_gene: TRBV19
abundance: NA
len: 12
CDR3aa: CASSFGAYEQYF
CDR3nt: TGTGCCAGTAGTTTCGGGGCCTACGAGCAGTACTTC

d_gene: TRBD1
j_gene: TRBJ2-2
v_gene: TRBV24-1
abundance: NA
len: 15
CDR3aa: CATSVGTGDVGELFF
CDR3nt: TGTGCCACCAGTGTCGGAACAGGGGACGTCGGGGAGCTGTTTTTT

d_gene: TRBD2
j_gene: TRBJ2-5
v_gene: TRBV3-1/TRBV3-2
abundance: NA
len: 14
CDR3aa: CASSQRGSSQTQYF
CDR3nt: TGTGCCAGCAGCCAACGCGGGAGTTCTCAGACCCAGTACTTC